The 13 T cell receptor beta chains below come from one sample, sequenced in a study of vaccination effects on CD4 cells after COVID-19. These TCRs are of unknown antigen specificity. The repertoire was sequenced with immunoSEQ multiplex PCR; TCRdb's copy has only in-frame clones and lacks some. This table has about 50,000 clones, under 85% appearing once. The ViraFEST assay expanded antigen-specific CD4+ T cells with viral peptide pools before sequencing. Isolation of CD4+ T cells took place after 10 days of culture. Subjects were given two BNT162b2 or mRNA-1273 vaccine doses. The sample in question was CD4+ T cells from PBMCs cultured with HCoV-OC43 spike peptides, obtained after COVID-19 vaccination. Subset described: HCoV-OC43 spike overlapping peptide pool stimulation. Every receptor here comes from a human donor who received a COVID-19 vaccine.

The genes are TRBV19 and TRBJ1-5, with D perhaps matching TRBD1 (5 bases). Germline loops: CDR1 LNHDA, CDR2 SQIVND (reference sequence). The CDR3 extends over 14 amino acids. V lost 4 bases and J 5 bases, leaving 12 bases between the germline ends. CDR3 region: CASSSQGKDQPQHF. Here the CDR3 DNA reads TGTGCCAGTAGTAGCCAGGGTAAGGATCAGCCCCAGCATTTT.

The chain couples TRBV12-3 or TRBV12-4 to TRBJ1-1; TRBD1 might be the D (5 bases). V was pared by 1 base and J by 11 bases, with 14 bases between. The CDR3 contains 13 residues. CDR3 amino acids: CASSLGGGGWAFF. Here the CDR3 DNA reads TGTGCCAGCAGTTTAGGTGGTGGGGGATGGGCTTTCTTT.

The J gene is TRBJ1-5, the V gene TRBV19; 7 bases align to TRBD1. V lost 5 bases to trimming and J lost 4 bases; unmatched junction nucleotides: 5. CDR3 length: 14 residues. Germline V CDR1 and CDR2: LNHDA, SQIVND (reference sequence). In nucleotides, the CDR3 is TGTGCCAGTAGTTCGCAGGGGGGTAATCAGCCCCAGCATTTT. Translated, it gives CASSSQGGNQPQHF.

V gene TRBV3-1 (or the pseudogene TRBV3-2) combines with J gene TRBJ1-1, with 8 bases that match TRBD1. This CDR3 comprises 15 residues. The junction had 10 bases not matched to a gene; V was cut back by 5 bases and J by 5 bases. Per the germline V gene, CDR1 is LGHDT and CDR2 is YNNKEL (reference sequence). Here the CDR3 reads CASSSSRTGLTEAFF. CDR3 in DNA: TGTGCCAGCAGCTCCTCGAGGACAGGGCTTACTGAAGCTTTCTTT.

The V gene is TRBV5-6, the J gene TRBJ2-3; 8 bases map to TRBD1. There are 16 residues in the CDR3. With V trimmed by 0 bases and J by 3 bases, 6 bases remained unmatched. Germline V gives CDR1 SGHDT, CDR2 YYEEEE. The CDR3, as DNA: TGTGCCAGCAGCTTGGGGCCAGGGGGCGCAACAGATACGCAGTATTTT. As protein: CASSLGPGGATDTQYF. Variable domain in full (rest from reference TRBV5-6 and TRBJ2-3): DAGVTQSPTHLIKTRGQQVTLRCSPKSGHDTVSWYQQALGQGPQFIFQYYEEEERQRGNFPDRFSGHQFPNYSSELNVNALLLGDSALYLCASSLGPGGATDTQYFGPGTRLTVL.

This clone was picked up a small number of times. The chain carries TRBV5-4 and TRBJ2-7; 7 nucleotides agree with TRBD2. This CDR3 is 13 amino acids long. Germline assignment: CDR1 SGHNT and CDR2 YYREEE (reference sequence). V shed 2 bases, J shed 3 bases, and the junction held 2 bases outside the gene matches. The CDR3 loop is CASSFGTIYEQYF. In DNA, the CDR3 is TGTGCCAGCAGCTTCGGGACTATCTACGAGCAGTACTTC.

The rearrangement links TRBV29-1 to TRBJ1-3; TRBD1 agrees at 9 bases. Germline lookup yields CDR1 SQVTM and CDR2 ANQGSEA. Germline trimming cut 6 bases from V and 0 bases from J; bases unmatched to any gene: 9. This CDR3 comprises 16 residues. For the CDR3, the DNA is TGCAGCGTGGTCCCCGGGACAGGGTACTCTGGAAACACCATATATTTT. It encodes CSVVPGTGYSGNTIYF.

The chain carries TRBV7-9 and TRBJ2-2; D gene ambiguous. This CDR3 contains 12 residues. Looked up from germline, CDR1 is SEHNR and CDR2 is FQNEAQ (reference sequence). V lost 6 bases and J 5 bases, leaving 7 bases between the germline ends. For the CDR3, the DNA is TGTGCCAGCAGTAGGAATACCGGGGAGCTGTTTTTT. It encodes CASSRNTGELFF.

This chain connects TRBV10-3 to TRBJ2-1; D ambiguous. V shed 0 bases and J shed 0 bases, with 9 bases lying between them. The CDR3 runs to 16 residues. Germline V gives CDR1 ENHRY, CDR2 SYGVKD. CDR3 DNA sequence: TGTGCCATCAGTGAGTCGTGGAGTGGCTCCTACAATGAGCAGTTCTTC. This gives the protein CAISESWSGSYNEQFF.

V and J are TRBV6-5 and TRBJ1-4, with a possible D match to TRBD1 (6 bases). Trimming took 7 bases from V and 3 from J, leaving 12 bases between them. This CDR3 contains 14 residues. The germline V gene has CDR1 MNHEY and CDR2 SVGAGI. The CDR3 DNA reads TGTGCCAGCAACCTAGGGGGACCTAATGAAAAACTGTTTTTT. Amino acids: CASNLGGPNEKLFF.

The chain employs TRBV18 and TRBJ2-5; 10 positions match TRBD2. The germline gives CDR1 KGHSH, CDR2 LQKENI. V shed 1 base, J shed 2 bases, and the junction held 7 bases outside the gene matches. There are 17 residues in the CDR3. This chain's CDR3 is CASSPLVAGGPQETQYF. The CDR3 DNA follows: TGTGCCAGCTCACCACTAGTAGCGGGGGGACCACAAGAGACCCAGTACTTC.

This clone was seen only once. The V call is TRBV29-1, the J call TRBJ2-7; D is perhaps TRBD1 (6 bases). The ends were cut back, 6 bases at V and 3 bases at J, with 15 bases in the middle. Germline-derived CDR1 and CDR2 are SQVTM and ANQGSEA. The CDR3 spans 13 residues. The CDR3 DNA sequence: TGCAGCGTCTACGAACAGGGTGGCTACGAGCAGTACTTC. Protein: CSVYEQGGYEQYF.

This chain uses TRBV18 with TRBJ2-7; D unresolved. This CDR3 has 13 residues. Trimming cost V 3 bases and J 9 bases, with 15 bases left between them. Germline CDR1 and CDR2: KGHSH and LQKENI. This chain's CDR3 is CASSPDSTPWQYF. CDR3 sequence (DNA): TGTGCCAGCTCACCTGATTCGACGCCGTGGCAGTACTTC.